The subject of this entry is one TCR beta chain. This CDR3 region has 11 residues. V lost 5 bases and J lost 8, with 7 bases in between. The germline gives CDR1 KGHDR, CDR2 SFDVKD. This sample was taken from a study of early T cells in non-severe SARS-CoV-2 infection. Individual cDNA molecules were tagged with unique molecular identifiers. Using its own MiXCR run on the 5' RACE reads, TCRdb lists one record per CDR3 protein. The repertoire holds some 77,000 distinct CDR3 sequences, with 8.5% to 10% as singletons. The gene calls are TRBV24-1 and TRBJ2-3; no reliable D call. The TCR was taken from an adult who was a healthcare worker with PCR-confirmed SARS-CoV-2 infection or an uninfected control (not recorded which). Sequencing input: whole blood. The DNA of the CDR3 is TGTGCCACCAGTGTCAAGGGTACGCAGTATTTT. Amino acid sequence: CATSVKGTQYF.